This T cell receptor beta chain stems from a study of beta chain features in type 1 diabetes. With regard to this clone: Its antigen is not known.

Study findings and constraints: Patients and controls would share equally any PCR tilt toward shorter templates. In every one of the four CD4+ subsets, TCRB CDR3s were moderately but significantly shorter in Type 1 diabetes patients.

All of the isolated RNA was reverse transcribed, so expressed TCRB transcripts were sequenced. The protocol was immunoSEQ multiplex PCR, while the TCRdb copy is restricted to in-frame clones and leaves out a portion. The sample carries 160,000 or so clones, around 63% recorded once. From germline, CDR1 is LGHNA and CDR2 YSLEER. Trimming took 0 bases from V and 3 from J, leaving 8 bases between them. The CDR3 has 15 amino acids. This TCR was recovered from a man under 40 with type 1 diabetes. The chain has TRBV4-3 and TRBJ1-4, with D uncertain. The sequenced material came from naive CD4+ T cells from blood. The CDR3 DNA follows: TGCGCCAGCAGCCAAGATGTGGCAGCTAATGAAAAACTGTTTTTT. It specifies CASSQDVAANEKLFF.